A selection of T cell receptor beta chains follows, all from one sample in a study of lymphopenia after photon versus proton radiotherapy. The protocol was immunoSEQ multiplex PCR, while the TCRdb copy is restricted to in-frame clones and leaves out a portion. The sample lists roughly 57,000 clones; around 80% were seen once. The source material was peripheral blood, sampled from a patient treated with photon-based radiotherapy. These receptors came from a man in his fifties with gastric cancer. Each CDR3 is given with its conserved first and last residue. Fields, in order: D gene, J gene, V gene, clone size, CDR3 length, CDR3 protein, CDR3 DNA. A D gene is named only where the DNA matches it firmly. Part of the rows lack a size; the others show once, few, many or a class for expanded clones.

D: TRBD1
J: TRBJ1-1
V: TRBV7-6
size: NA
length: 15
CDR3: CASSLVQGPNTEAFF
DNA: TGTGCCAGCAGCTTAGTACAGGGGCCGAACACTGAAGCTTTCTTT

D: TRBD2
J: TRBJ2-1
V: TRBV7-6
size: NA
length: 13
CDR3: CASSLVGAGEVFF
DNA: TGTGCCAGCAGCTTAGTAGGGGCGGGAGAGGTGTTCTTC

D: NA
J: TRBJ1-2
V: TRBV7-8
size: NA
length: 13
CDR3: CASSSDPPYGYTF
DNA: TGTGCCAGCAGTTCGGACCCGCCGTATGGCTACACCTTC

D: NA
J: TRBJ1-2
V: TRBV6-5
size: NA
length: 14
CDR3: CASRGQAGNYGYTF
DNA: TGTGCCAGCAGGGGCCAGGCGGGGAACTATGGCTACACCTTC

D: NA
J: TRBJ1-5
V: TRBV19
size: NA
length: 14
CDR3: CASSMGAGHQPQHF
DNA: TGTGCCAGTAGTATGGGGGCGGGTCATCAGCCCCAGCATTTT

D: NA
J: TRBJ2-5
V: TRBV5-1
size: NA
length: 14
CDR3: CASSLDGVQETQYF
DNA: TGCGCCAGCAGCTTGGATGGGGTCCAAGAGACCCAGTACTTC

D: NA
J: TRBJ2-6
V: TRBV7-6
size: NA
length: 17
CDR3: CASSVLRVSSGANVLTF
DNA: TGTGCCAGCAGCGTCCTCAGGGTTAGCTCTGGGGCCAACGTCCTGACTTTC

D: TRBD1
J: TRBJ1-2
V: TRBV19
size: once
length: 14
CDR3: CASSGRDRVNGYTF
DNA: TGTGCCAGTAGTGGCCGGGACAGGGTTAATGGCTACACCTTC

D: TRBD2
J: TRBJ2-3
V: TRBV5-5
size: NA
length: 18
CDR3: CASSLDLAGGFIADTQYF
DNA: TGTGCCAGCAGCTTGGATCTAGCGGGAGGGTTTATTGCAGATACGCAGTATTTT

D: NA
J: TRBJ1-4
V: TRBV29-1
size: NA
length: 13
CDR3: CSVEGGANEKLFF
DNA: TGCAGCGTAGAAGGAGGGGCTAATGAAAAACTGTTTTTT

D: NA
J: TRBJ2-7
V: TRBV5-6
size: NA
length: 15
CDR3: CASSLSRRRSYEQYF
DNA: TGTGCCAGCAGCTTGAGCCGGAGGCGCTCCTACGAGCAGTACTTC

D: NA
J: TRBJ2-3
V: TRBV7-9
size: NA
length: 15
CDR3: CASSLARLRTDTQYF
DNA: TGTGCCAGCAGCTTAGCCCGCCTTCGCACAGATACGCAGTATTTT

D: NA
J: TRBJ2-3
V: TRBV27
size: NA
length: 13
CDR3: CGSGGTFTDTQYF
DNA: TGTGGATCGGGCGGGACTTTCACAGATACGCAGTATTTT

D: NA
J: TRBJ2-1
V: TRBV10-3
size: NA
length: 15
CDR3: CAISERAAQYNEQFF
DNA: TGTGCCATCAGTGAGCGAGCGGCTCAATACAATGAGCAGTTCTTC